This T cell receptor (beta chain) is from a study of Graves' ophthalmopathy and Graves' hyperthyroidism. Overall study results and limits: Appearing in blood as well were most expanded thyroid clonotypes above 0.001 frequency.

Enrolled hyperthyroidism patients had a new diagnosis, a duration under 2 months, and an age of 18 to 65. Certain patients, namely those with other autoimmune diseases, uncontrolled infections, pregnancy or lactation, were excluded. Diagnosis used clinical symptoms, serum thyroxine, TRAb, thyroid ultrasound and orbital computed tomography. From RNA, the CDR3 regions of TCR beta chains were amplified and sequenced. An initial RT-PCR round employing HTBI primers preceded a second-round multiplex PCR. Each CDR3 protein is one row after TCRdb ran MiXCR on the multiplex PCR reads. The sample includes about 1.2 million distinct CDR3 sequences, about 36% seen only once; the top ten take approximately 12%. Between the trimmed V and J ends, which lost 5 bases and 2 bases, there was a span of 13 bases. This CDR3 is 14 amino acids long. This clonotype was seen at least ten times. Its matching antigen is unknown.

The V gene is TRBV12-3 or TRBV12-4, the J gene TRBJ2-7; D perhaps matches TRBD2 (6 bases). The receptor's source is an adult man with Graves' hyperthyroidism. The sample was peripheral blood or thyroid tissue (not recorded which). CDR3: CASSTRDSAYEQYF. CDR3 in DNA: TGTGCCAGCAGTACACGGGACTCAGCCTACGAGCAGTACTTC.